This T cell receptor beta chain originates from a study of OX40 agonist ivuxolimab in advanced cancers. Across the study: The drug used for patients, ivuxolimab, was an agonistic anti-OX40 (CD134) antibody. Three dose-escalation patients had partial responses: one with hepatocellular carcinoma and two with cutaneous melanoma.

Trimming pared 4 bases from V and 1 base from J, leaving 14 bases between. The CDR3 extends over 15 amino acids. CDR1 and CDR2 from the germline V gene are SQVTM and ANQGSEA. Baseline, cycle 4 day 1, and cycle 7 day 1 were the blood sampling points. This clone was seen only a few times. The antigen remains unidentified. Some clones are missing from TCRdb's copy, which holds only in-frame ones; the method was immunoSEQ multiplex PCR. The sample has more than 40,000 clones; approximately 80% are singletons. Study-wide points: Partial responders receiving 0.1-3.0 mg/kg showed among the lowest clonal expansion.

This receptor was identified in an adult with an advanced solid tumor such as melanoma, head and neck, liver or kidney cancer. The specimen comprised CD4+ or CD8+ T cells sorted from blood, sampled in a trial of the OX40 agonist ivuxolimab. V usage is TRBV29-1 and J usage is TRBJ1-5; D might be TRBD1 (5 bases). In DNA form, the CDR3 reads TGCAGCGTTGCATTCGGGACGGGGAGCAATCAGCCCCAGCATTTT. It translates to CSVAFGTGSNQPQHF.